The next 28 T cell receptor beta chains were all read from a single sample in a study of patients and donors after allogeneic stem cell transplantation. TCRdb processed the RT-PCR reads anew with MiXCR; each CDR3 protein has one entry. This repertoire shows approximately 170,000 distinct CDR3 sequences, roughly 24% found once; its top ten account for more than 25%. Sequenced: blood, either unsorted or a sorted T cell fraction (not recorded which). The receptors shown here come from a human donor who was either an allogeneic HSCT recipient or a stem cell or donor lymphocyte infusion donor (not recorded which). It is not recorded whose cells these are; they may come from a transplant donor.

V usage is TRBV4-1 and J usage is TRBJ2-1; the D gene is possibly TRBD1 (6 bases). The V and J ends lost 2 bases and 8 bases respectively, with 13 bases between them. CDR1 is MGHRA and CDR2 is YSYEKL in the germline V gene. CDR3 length equals 14 residues. The CDR3 region is CASSQIREGDEQFF. The DNA of the CDR3 is TGCGCCAGCAGCCAAATACGCGAGGGGGATGAGCAGTTCTTC.

The chain employs TRBV14 and TRBJ1-1; D gene ambiguous. Trimming left V 4 bases short and J 1 base short, with 13 bases between. Germline loops: CDR1 SGHDN, CDR2 FVKESK. The CDR3 has 15 amino acids. The chain's CDR3 is CASSRLWSGNTEAFF. CDR3 bases: TGTGCCAGCAGCCGTCTCTGGTCAGGGAACACTGAAGCTTTCTTT. Filled out from reference TRBV14 and TRBJ1-1, the complete variable domain reads EAGVTQFPSHSVIEKGQTVTLRCDPISGHDNLYWYRRVMGKEIKFLLHFVKESKQDESGMPNNRFLAERTGGTYSTLKVQPAELEDSGVYFCASSRLWSGNTEAFFGQGTRLTVV.

V and J are TRBV11-3 and TRBJ2-7; weak D call: TRBD1 (5 bases). The CDR3 totals 14 residues. Germline V gene lookup returns CDR1 SGHNT and CDR2 YENEEA. Trimming pared 0 bases from V and 6 bases from J, leaving 12 bases between. CDR3 amino acids: CASSLEPRALEQYF. The CDR3 DNA is TGTGCCAGCAGCTTAGAACCCAGGGCACTCGAGCAGTACTTC.

This sequence joins TRBV7-8 and TRBJ2-2; no definite D call. The CDR3 sequence is 15 residues long. CDR1 SGHVS and CDR2 FQNEAQ come from the germline V gene. V was trimmed by 6 bases and J by 1 base, leaving 12 bases between them. CDR3 in DNA: TGTGCCAGCAGTTTAAGGGAAGGGAACACCGGGGAGCTGTTTTTT. This translates into CASSLREGNTGELFF.

The chain recombines TRBV5-1 with TRBJ2-5; no reliable D call. Trimming took 0 bases from V and 1 from J, leaving 13 bases between them. The CDR3 runs 16 residues. The germline gives CDR1 SGHRS, CDR2 YFSETQ. The CDR3 reads CASSLVGGNFQETQYF. The CDR3 DNA is TGCGCCAGCAGCTTGGTCGGCGGCAATTTCCAAGAGACCCAGTACTTC.

This clonotype turned up a few times. The chain combines TRBV6-6 with TRBJ2-3; 7 positions match TRBD1. V lost 6 bases and J lost 4; bases outside the gene matches: 10. Germline CDR1 is MNHNY and CDR2 is SVGAGI (reference sequence). The CDR3 is 15 amino acids. CDR3 loop: CASSLTLTGADTQYF. Written as DNA, the CDR3 is TGTGCCAGCAGCCTTACGCTTACAGGGGCAGATACGCAGTATTTT.

This clonotype was observed a few times. The chain couples TRBV7-6 to TRBJ2-2; D perhaps matches TRBD2 (6 bases). Germline V lookup: CDR1 SGHVS, CDR2 FNYEAQ. The CDR3 has 16 residues. The germline V and J ends were trimmed by 3 bases and 1 base, with 12 bases remaining between them. CDR3 sequence (DNA): TGTGCCAGCAGCTTCCTTCCGGGGGAGAACACCGGGGAGCTGTTTTTT. This gives the protein CASSFLPGENTGELFF.

This clonotype has only a few counts. The V and J genes are TRBV19 and TRBJ2-3, with D possibly matching TRBD2 (6 bases). Germline assignment: CDR1 LNHDA and CDR2 SQIVND (reference sequence). Trimming took 0 bases from V and 0 from J, leaving 19 bases between them. The CDR3 contains 19 residues. Here the CDR3 DNA reads TGTGCCAGTAGTATAGATCTGAGCGGAGGGAATCCTAGCACAGATACGCAGTATTTT. As protein: CASSIDLSGGNPSTDTQYF.

V gene TRBV14 combines with J gene TRBJ2-7; D gene uncertain. V was clipped by 5 bases and J by 7 bases, with 18 bases between them. This CDR3 is built from 14 residues. Per the germline V gene, CDR1 is SGHDN and CDR2 is FVKESK. The CDR3 coding sequence is TGTGCCAGCAGCTCCGTGCATTATCAGGTTGAGCAGTACTTC. Its protein is CASSSVHYQVEQYF.

The table lists this clonotype with many counts. This chain uses TRBV5-1 with TRBJ2-5; 7 bases align to TRBD1. This CDR3 region has 14 residues. Germline-derived CDR1 and CDR2 are SGHRS and YFSETQ. Losses at the gene ends were 4 bases for V and 2 bases for J; bases not matched to a gene: 5. CDR3 nucleotides: TGCGCCAGCAGCCCCCCCAGGGGGCAAGAGACCCAGTACTTC. It translates to CASSPPRGQETQYF.

This clonotype was counted only a few times. The chain recombines TRBV12-3 or TRBV12-4 with TRBJ1-2, with 8 positions matching TRBD1. J lost 6 bases, V lost 5 bases, and 8 bases had no gene match. The CDR3 is 14 residues long. CDR3 residues: CASSPSRGPHGYTF. Written as DNA, the CDR3 is TGTGCCAGCAGTCCAAGCAGGGGGCCCCATGGCTACACCTTC.

The rearrangement uses TRBV9 and TRBJ1-1, with unresolved D. Germline V gives CDR1 SGDLS, CDR2 YYNGEE. CDR3 length: 14 residues. Between the trimmed V and J ends, which lost 3 bases and 3 bases, there was a span of 12 bases. The CDR3 sequence is CASSAGPDHTEAFF. The CDR3 DNA is TGTGCCAGCAGCGCAGGACCGGACCACACTGAAGCTTTCTTT.

This clonotype was detected a few times. The chain recombines TRBV6-6 with TRBJ1-6; TRBD1 might be the D (5 bases). V lost 2 bases and J 9 bases, leaving 14 bases between the germline ends. The V gene's germline CDR1 is MNHNY and CDR2 SVGAGI (reference sequence). The CDR3 consists of 15 residues. The DNA of the CDR3 is TGTGCCAGCAGTTACGGAGCAGGGACCTTTTCACCCCTCCACTTT. Translating gives CASSYGAGTFSPLHF.

This chain connects TRBV7-2 to TRBJ1-2; 9 bases align to TRBD1. This CDR3 contains 15 residues. The germline V gene has CDR1 SGHTA and CDR2 FQGNSA. Trimming took 5 bases from V and 2 from J; bases not matched to a gene: 6. The CDR3 DNA follows: TGTGCCAGCAGCGAACAGGGGGCGACAAACTATGGCTACACCTTC. This gives the protein CASSEQGATNYGYTF. The variable domain in full, completed from reference TRBV7-2 and TRBJ1-2, reads GAGVSQSPSNKVTEKGKDVELRCDPISGHTALYWYRQSLGQGLEFLIYFQGNSAPDKSGLPSDRFSAERTGGSVSTLTIQRTQQEDSAVYLCASSEQGATNYGYTFGSGTRLTVV.

The DNA of the CDR3 is TGTGCCAGCACCCCGTTCCCCAGGGATGAAAAACTGTTTTTT. It is translated as CASTPFPRDEKLFF. This chain uses TRBV12-3 or TRBV12-4 with TRBJ1-4; D might be TRBD1 (5 bases). V was shortened by 7 bases and J by 6 bases, with 15 bases between the two germline ends. The CDR3 consists of 14 residues.

This rearrangement joins TRBV5-1 to TRBJ1-5; TRBD1 aligns across 9 bases. Losses at the gene ends were 0 bases for V and 5 bases for J; bases not matched to a gene: 3. From germline, CDR1 is SGHRS and CDR2 YFSETQ. This CDR3 has 15 residues. CDR3: CASSLDRGPDQPQHF. CDR3 nucleotide sequence: TGCGCCAGCAGCTTGGACAGGGGGCCCGATCAGCCCCAGCATTTT.

The chain is built from TRBV29-1 and TRBJ2-3; D is undetermined. CDR3 length: 13 residues. Trimming removed 4 bases at V and 7 bases at J, with 15 bases between. Germline CDR1 and CDR2: SQVTM and ANQGSEA. The CDR3, as DNA: TGCAGCGTTGCTCGTCTCTTCCGACATACGCAGTATTTT. Encoded protein: CSVARLFRHTQYF.

This clonotype was seen ten or more times. The chain couples TRBV25-1 to TRBJ1-1, with 7 bases identical to TRBD1. Germline V gene lookup returns CDR1 MGHDK and CDR2 SYGVNS. The CDR3 extends over 14 amino acids. V gave up 3 bases and J gave up 0 bases; unmatched junction bases: 1. CDR3 region: CASSEGQMNTEAFF. The DNA of the CDR3 is TGTGCCAGCAGTGAGGGACAGATGAACACTGAAGCTTTCTTT. Complete variable domain (other parts from reference TRBV25-1 and TRBJ1-1): EADIYQTPRYLVIGTGKKITLECSQTMGHDKMYWYQQDPGMELHLIHYSYGVNSTEKGDLSSESTVSRIRTEHFPLTLESARPSHTSQYLCASSEGQMNTEAFFGQGTRLTVV.

This clonotype was seen a handful of times. V is TRBV6-2 or TRBV6-3 and J is TRBJ1-1, with D possibly TRBD1 on 6 matching bases. The germline gives CDR1 MNHEY, CDR2 SVGEGT. CDR3 length equals 16 residues. Trimming stripped 0 bases from V and 4 bases from J, with 15 bases between. Written as DNA, the CDR3 is TGTGCCAGCAGTTACTCGTTCGGGGACATAGGCACTGAAGCTTTCTTT. Its translation is CASSYSFGDIGTEAFF.

This clonotype was seen repeatedly, ten times or more. This chain links TRBV12-3 or TRBV12-4 with TRBJ1-2; 9 bases align to TRBD1. The V gene end was trimmed by 6 bases and the J gene end by 7 bases; junction bases not matched to a gene: 9. This CDR3 has 14 residues. The CDR3 DNA reads TGTGCCAGCAGACCGGGACAGGGCCCCGTTGGCTACACCTTC. It specifies CASRPGQGPVGYTF.

The chain uses TRBV5-1 and TRBJ1-1; D is perhaps TRBD1 (6 bases). The germline gives CDR1 SGHRS, CDR2 YFSETQ. The CDR3 runs 14 residues. Trimming left V 3 bases short and J 5 bases short, with 14 bases between. The chain's CDR3 is CASSSPGARTEAFF. Written as DNA, the CDR3 is TGCGCCAGCAGCTCCCCAGGGGCGAGAACTGAAGCTTTCTTT.

This clonotype was observed a handful of times. The rearrangement links TRBV4-3 to TRBJ2-5; D possibly uses TRBD1 or TRBD2 (5 bases each). Trimming removed 0 bases at V and 6 bases at J, with 11 bases between. The CDR3 spans 14 residues. Germline CDR1 is LGHNA and CDR2 is YSLEER. The CDR3 region is CASSQEEGRKTQYF. The CDR3 nucleotides are TGCGCCAGCAGCCAAGAAGAGGGGCGGAAGACCCAGTACTTC.

J is TRBJ2-1 and V is TRBV7-9; 9 bases align to TRBD2. Germline lookup yields CDR1 SEHNR and CDR2 FQNEAQ (reference sequence). Trimming at V came to 6 bases and at J to 8 bases, leaving 14 bases not matched to a gene. The CDR3 totals 16 residues. The CDR3 DNA reads TGTGCCAGCAGACCACCCCAGGCTAGCGGGATGGATGAGCAGTTCTTC. Protein product: CASRPPQASGMDEQFF.

This clonotype came up a few times. CDR3 in amino acids: CASRAVATNEKLFF. Here the CDR3 DNA reads TGTGCCAGCCGGGCGGTAGCAACTAATGAAAAACTGTTTTTT. J is TRBJ1-4 and V is TRBV27; D not certain. The CDR3 has 14 amino acids. The germline gives CDR1 MNHEY, CDR2 SMNVEV (reference sequence). Between the trimmed V and J ends, which lost 8 bases and 0 bases, there was a span of 10 bases.

This clonotype occurred a few times. This sequence joins TRBV12-3 or TRBV12-4 and TRBJ1-6; maybe TRBD1 (6 bases). The length of the CDR3 is 15 residues. V was trimmed by 2 bases and J by 7 bases, leaving 12 bases between them. CDR3 sequence: CASSLRGHPNSPLHF. The CDR3 nucleotides read TGTGCCAGCAGTTTAAGGGGACACCCAAATTCACCCCTCCACTTT.

The rearrangement links TRBV20-1 to TRBJ2-7, with D hard to call. There are 11 residues in the CDR3. The V gene lost 6 bases and the J gene lost 3 bases, with 9 bases spanning the gap. CDR1 is DFQATT and CDR2 is SNEGSKA in the germline V gene (reference sequence). The CDR3 nucleotides are TGCAGTGCCCCAGCAGGCTACGAGCAGTACTTC. Protein sequence: CSAPAGYEQYF.

This clonotype was seen more than once but under ten times. This sequence joins TRBV5-1 and TRBJ1-5, with 9 bases aligning to TRBD1. The germline gives CDR1 SGHRS, CDR2 YFSETQ. The CDR3 spans 16 residues. J lost 5 bases, V lost 0 bases, and 6 bases had no gene match. CDR3 bases: TGCGCCAGCAGCTTGGTGCCGGGACAGGGTCATCAGCCCCAGCATTTT. Translated, it gives CASSLVPGQGHQPQHF. The full variable domain, rest sourced from reference TRBV5-1 and TRBJ1-5, is KAGVTQTPRYLIKTRGQQVTLSCSPISGHRSVSWYQQTPGQGLQFLFEYFSETQRNKGNFPGRFSGRQFSNSRSEMNVSTLELGDSALYLCASSLVPGQGHQPQHFGDGTRLSIL.

This clonotype turned up a few times. The chain carries TRBV12-3 or TRBV12-4 and TRBJ1-1; D gene uncertain. CDR3 size: 13 residues. Trimming removed 7 bases at V and 8 bases at J, with 17 bases between. The CDR3 protein is CASTPGLPTEAFF. The CDR3 bases are TGTGCCAGCACCCCCGGGCTCCCAACAGAAGCTTTCTTT.